The entry that follows covers one T cell receptor (beta chain) sequence. Looked up from germline, CDR1 is SGHKS and CDR2 is YYEKEE (reference sequence). This CDR3 has 15 residues. The germline V and J ends were trimmed by 3 bases and 7 bases, with 17 bases remaining between them. As originally analysed: Quantification of nucleated cells was approximated via reference gene primer amplification. Assay used: immunoSEQ multiplex PCR; TCRdb lists only in-frame clones, some missing. D and trimming come from the DNA, and the V and J calls and clone size come from that table. This table holds approximately 120,000 clones, roughly 71% found once. The source of the sample is a study of blood T cell repertoires in COVID-19. Study-wide context: PBMCs, B-cell-depleted T cells, or T cells were the source of the cDNA or gDNA that made up the material.

Sequencing used peripheral blood. The rearrangement joins TRBV5-5 to TRBJ1-5, with D possibly TRBD1 on 6 matching bases. The TCR sequence derives from a man older than 75 with acute or convalescent COVID-19. CDR3 sequence: CASSWGGARSQPQHF. CDR3 coding DNA: TGTGCCAGCAGCTGGGGGGGGGCGAGGTCACAGCCCCAGCATTTT. The full variable domain, rest sourced from reference TRBV5-5 and TRBJ1-5, is DAGVTQSPTHLIKTRGQQVTLRCSPISGHKSVSWYQQVLGQGPQFIFQYYEKEERGRGNFPDRFSARQFPNYSSELNVNALLLGDSALYLCASSWGGARSQPQHFGDGTRLSIL.